Shown below are 29 T cell receptor beta chains from a single sample sequenced in a study of T-cell reconstitution after alpha-beta-depleted transplantation in children (dated by TCRdb to between 2015 and 2016). Library preparation used PCR. Sequenced on an Illumina HiSeq 2500. Molecular barcoding was employed in the preparation of TCR libraries, with unique molecular identifiers being used to normalize TCRbeta repertoire quantification. In-frame beta chains were kept once TCRdb had trimmed the public reads at Q25 with fastp and called clones with MiXCR. One record per CDR3 amino acid sequence lists the most common genes and DNA. The sample table records 100,000 or so distinct CDR3 sequences; less than 25% of these occur just once. The ten biggest clones cover 20% to 25% of the sample. The label giving this sample's treatment or condition can be read as: allogeneic hematopoietic cell transplantation with graft depleted of TCRalphabeta T cells and CD19 B cells.

The sequencing used PBMCs, collected before TCRalphabeta/CD19-depleted stem cell transplant. These receptor sequences come from a boy aged 2 to 10 with acute lymphoblastic leukemia, due to receive a stem cell transplant.

The table lists this clonotype with a few counts. The chain carries TRBV4-1 and TRBJ2-3; perhaps TRBD2 as D (6 bases). V shed 1 base and J shed 5 bases, with 16 bases lying between them. Germline CDR1 MGHRA, CDR2 YSYEKL. This CDR3 contains 16 residues. The CDR3 DNA reads TGCGCCAGCAGCCAAGTCCCTGGCGGGGTAATAGATACGCAGTATTTT. Residues: CASSQVPGGVIDTQYF.

A few counts support this clonotype. The V call is TRBV6-1, the J call TRBJ2-3; a possible D gene is TRBD2 (5 bases). Germline assignment: CDR1 MNHNS and CDR2 SASEGT. The V and J ends lost 5 bases and 5 bases respectively, with 11 bases between them. CDR3 size: 13 residues. The CDR3 is CASSRDFQDTQYF. The CDR3 DNA reads TGTGCCAGCAGTCGGGATTTCCAAGATACGCAGTATTTT.

This rearrangement joins TRBV6-2 or TRBV6-3 to TRBJ2-2, with D tentatively TRBD1 (5 bases). This CDR3 has 15 residues. Trimming removed 6 bases from V and 0 bases from J, with 11 bases in between. Germline V gives CDR1 MNHEY, CDR2 SVGEGT. This CDR3 is CASSWGGTNTGELFF. CDR3 DNA sequence: TGTGCCAGCAGCTGGGGCGGAACGAACACCGGGGAGCTGTTTTTT.

V gene TRBV23-1 combines with J gene TRBJ1-1; weak D call: TRBD1 (5 bases). TRBV23-1 carries the ORF label, with uncertain function. This CDR3 spans 12 amino acids. CDR3 nucleotides: TGCGCTCAGCAGTCTTGGGGGACTGAAGCTTTCTTT. As protein: CAQQSWGTEAFF.

The chain combines TRBV21-1 with TRBJ2-3. TRBV21-1 is annotated as a pseudogene. CDR3 length: 13 residues. DNA of the CDR3: TGTGCCAGCAGCAAAGTTGCCACAGATACGCAGTATTTT. Translating gives CASSKVATDTQYF.

This chain uses TRBV27 with TRBJ1-2; 7 positions agree with TRBD1. Trimming cost V 5 bases and J 6 bases; bases outside gene matches: 6. This CDR3 contains 13 residues. Germline lookup yields CDR1 MNHEY and CDR2 SMNVEV (reference sequence). This CDR3 reads CASSPGTVDGYTF. The DNA of the CDR3 is TGTGCCAGCAGTCCCGGGACAGTCGATGGCTACACCTTC.

The table lists this clonotype with many counts. The genes are TRBV4-2 and TRBJ2-1; possibly TRBD1 for D (5 bases). Looked up from germline, CDR1 is LGHNA and CDR2 is YNFKEQ. The CDR3 consists of 18 residues. Trimming stripped 3 bases from V and 7 bases from J, with 25 bases between. This chain's CDR3 is CASSHPFGSGAEVNEQFF. CDR3 bases: TGTGCCAGCAGCCATCCATTTGGGTCTGGGGCAGAAGTAAATGAGCAGTTCTTC.

The chain is built from TRBV11-2 and TRBJ2-7; 9 bases are shared with TRBD2. Germline V gene lookup returns CDR1 SGHAT and CDR2 FQNNGV. This CDR3 contains 18 residues. The J segment lost 0 bases and the V segment lost 4 bases, leaving 13 bases of the junction unmatched. Here the CDR3 DNA reads TGTGCCAGCAGCTCTTTGACTAGCGGAGGCCCCTACTCCTACGAGCAGTACTTC. Its protein product is CASSSLTSGGPYSYEQYF. Filled out from reference TRBV11-2 and TRBJ2-7, the complete variable domain reads EAGVAQSPRYKIIEKRQSVAFWCNPISGHATLYWYQQILGQGPKLLIQFQNNGVVDDSQLPKDRFSAERLKGVDSTLKIQPAKLEDSAVYLCASSSLTSGGPYSYEQYFGPGTRLTVT.

A few counts support this clonotype. V usage is TRBV9 and J usage is TRBJ1-1, with TRBD1 identical over 8 bases. This CDR3 is built from 14 residues. J lost 6 bases, V lost 3 bases, and 7 bases had no gene match. The germline CDR1 and CDR2 sequences are SGDLS and YYNGEE. The CDR3 sequence: CASSARQGMAEAFF. In DNA, the CDR3 is TGTGCCAGCAGCGCCCGACAGGGGATGGCTGAAGCTTTCTTT.

The chain links TRBV5-1 to TRBJ1-4; D perhaps matches TRBD1 (6 bases). Looked up from germline, CDR1 is SGHRS and CDR2 is YFSETQ. The V end lost 3 bases, the J end lost 7 bases, and 16 bases lay between the germline ends. The CDR3 sequence is 15 residues long. CDR3 region: CASSSNRVGGEKLFF. The CDR3 DNA reads TGCGCCAGCAGCTCTAACAGGGTCGGGGGTGAAAAACTGTTTTTT.

V gene TRBV5-5 combines with J gene TRBJ2-3, with D maybe TRBD2 (6 bases). Germline loops: CDR1 SGHKS, CDR2 YYEKEE (reference sequence). V was trimmed by 0 bases and J by 3 bases, leaving 8 bases between them. CDR3 size: 14 residues. CDR3 in amino acids: CASSLGAGTDTQYF. CDR3 DNA: TGTGCCAGCAGCTTGGGGGCGGGAACAGATACGCAGTATTTT.

The chain carries TRBV7-9 and TRBJ2-5, with a possible D match to TRBD2 (6 bases). Trimming shortened V by 2 bases and J by 4 bases, and 14 bases separated the two germline ends. This CDR3 comprises 15 residues. The germline V gene has CDR1 SEHNR and CDR2 FQNEAQ (reference sequence). CDR3 coding DNA: TGTGCCAGCAGCTTACGCGGAGGGGCCGTAGAGACCCAGTACTTC. This encodes CASSLRGGAVETQYF.

The rearrangement uses TRBV6-1 and TRBJ2-5, with D possibly matching TRBD1 (5 bases). This CDR3 is built from 13 residues. The germline gives CDR1 MNHNS, CDR2 SASEGT. Trimming stripped 4 bases from V and 2 bases from J, with 8 bases between. The DNA of the CDR3 is TGTGCCAGCAGTGTGACAGCGCAAGAGACCCAGTACTTC. Residues: CASSVTAQETQYF.

The rearrangement joins TRBV3-1 to TRBJ2-2; D may be TRBD2 (7 bases). The CDR3 loop spans 15 amino acids. Trimming pared 7 bases from V and 5 bases from J, leaving 17 bases between. Germline loops: CDR1 LGHDT, CDR2 YNNKEL (reference sequence). The CDR3 is CASTRGGARTGELFF. As DNA, the CDR3 is TGTGCCAGCACCCGAGGGGGGGCCCGGACCGGGGAGCTGTTTTTT.

The CDR3 is CSVGPAEALSGANVLTF. The CDR3 DNA sequence: TGCAGTGTTGGACCGGCGGAGGCGCTCTCTGGGGCCAACGTCCTGACTTTC. The chain combines TRBV20-1 with TRBJ2-6; the D gene is possibly TRBD2 (5 bases). Germline lookup yields CDR1 DFQATT and CDR2 SNEGSKA (reference sequence). The CDR3 spans 17 residues. V lost 7 bases, J lost 0 bases, and 19 bases lay in between.

This clonotype was observed a few times. The chain is built from TRBV15 and TRBJ2-7; TRBD1 might be the D (5 bases). The CDR3 consists of 13 residues. Germline V gene lookup returns CDR1 LNHNV and CDR2 YYDKDF (reference sequence). V lost 8 bases and J lost 3, with 14 bases in between. The CDR3 coding sequence is TGTGCCACCGGGGCCGGGTCATACTACGAGCAGTACTTC. This encodes CATGAGSYYEQYF.

This clonotype occurred many times. The V gene is TRBV12-3 or TRBV12-4, the J gene TRBJ2-3; D call uncertain. Trimming removed 6 bases from V and 3 bases from J, with 13 bases in between. CDR3 size: 14 residues. CDR3 nucleotides: TGTGCCAGCAGACCCTCGGACGGAACAGATACGCAGTATTTT. Translating it yields CASRPSDGTDTQYF.

Comments on this clonotype: A much larger clone differs by one base, so this may be a read error. The gene calls are TRBV12-3 or TRBV12-4 and TRBJ1-5; D gene unclear. The CDR3 is made up of 15 amino acids. The CDR3 DNA is TGTGCCAGCAGGAGAGGTTCGGACGGCAATCAGCCCCCGCATTTT. Protein sequence: CASRRGSDGNQPPHF.

The chain recombines TRBV4-2 with TRBJ1-6, with D possibly being TRBD1 (5 bases). CDR1 LGHNA and CDR2 YNFKEQ come from the germline V gene. The CDR3 consists of 16 residues. Trimming left V 6 bases short and J 10 bases short, with 22 bases between. CDR3 loop: CASRSFATEGNSPLHF. In DNA, the CDR3 is TGTGCCAGCAGATCCTTCGCGACAGAAGGGAACTCACCCCTCCACTTT.

At least ten counts were recorded for this clonotype. CDR3 sequence: CASGPGNYEQYF. The CDR3 DNA sequence: TGTGCCAGCGGGCCCGGCAACTACGAGCAGTACTTC. The V and J genes are TRBV9 and TRBJ2-7; D gene ambiguous. This CDR3 has 12 residues. Germline V lookup: CDR1 SGDLS, CDR2 YYNGEE. V was clipped by 7 bases and J by 3 bases, with 11 bases between them.

In its sample, this clonotype was seen a few times. CDR3 nucleotide sequence: TGCGCCAGCAGCTTGCTGGACCTGAACACTGAAGCTTTCTTT. It codes for CASSLLDLNTEAFF. J is TRBJ1-1 and V is TRBV5-1; D call uncertain. Between the trimmed V and J ends, which lost 1 base and 0 bases, there was a span of 7 bases. The CDR3 runs 14 residues. Germline CDR1 is SGHRS and CDR2 is YFSETQ.

This clonotype was seen a handful of times. The chain links TRBV7-2 to TRBJ1-3; D is undetermined. The CDR3 is 15 amino acids. V was trimmed by 2 bases and J by 4 bases, leaving 12 bases between them. From germline, CDR1 is SGHTA and CDR2 FQGNSA. This CDR3 reads CASSLTHLRGNTIYF. For the CDR3, the DNA is TGTGCCAGCAGCTTAACTCACCTCAGAGGAAACACCATATATTTT.

This clonotype has only a few counts. V gene TRBV4-1 combines with J gene TRBJ1-3; no definite D call. CDR1 is MGHRA, CDR2 YSYEKL, per germline. Trimming took 0 bases from V and 9 from J, leaving 15 bases between them. There are 15 residues in the CDR3. Written as DNA, the CDR3 is TGCGCCAGCAGCCAAGATTTGGGTCCGGAGAGCACCATATATTTT. As protein: CASSQDLGPESTIYF.

This rearrangement joins TRBV3-1 to TRBJ2-7; D gene uncertain. This CDR3 contains 16 residues. The germline V and J ends were trimmed by 1 base and 0 bases, with 13 bases remaining between them. Germline CDR1 and CDR2: LGHDT and YNNKEL (reference sequence). The CDR3 sequence: CASSQAGSRLSYEQYF. The CDR3, as DNA: TGTGCCAGCAGCCAAGCGGGTAGTCGCCTCTCCTACGAGCAGTACTTC.

This clonotype has just a few counts. The chain combines TRBV4-1 with TRBJ2-2; 8 bases are a match to TRBD2. The germline V gene has CDR1 MGHRA and CDR2 YSYEKL. The CDR3 loop spans 15 amino acids. The V segment lost 3 bases and the J segment 7 bases; nucleotides outside the gene matches: 7. For the CDR3, the DNA is TGCGCCAGCAGCCAGAGACTAGCGTTTAGCGGGGAGCTGTTTTTT. Protein: CASSQRLAFSGELFF.

This clonotype was detected only once. The chain carries TRBV12-3 or TRBV12-4 and TRBJ1-5; possibly TRBD1 for D (6 bases). CDR3 length: 14 amino acids. V was clipped by 5 bases and J by 6 bases, with 14 bases between them. The CDR3 DNA reads TGTGCCAGCAGTCGGACAGAAGAAAGTCAGCCCCAGCATTTT. Protein product: CASSRTEESQPQHF.

The chain carries TRBV29-1 and TRBJ2-4; possibly TRBD1 or TRBD2 for D (6 bases each). The germline gives CDR1 SQVTM, CDR2 ANQGSEA. V was clipped by 0 bases and J by 5 bases, with 14 bases between them. The CDR3 contains 15 residues. The CDR3 DNA reads as TGCAGCGTTGAAGATCATGGGGGGCAGCAAAACATTCAGTACTTC. It codes for CSVEDHGGQQNIQYF.

The V call is TRBV4-1, the J call TRBJ1-5, with 7 bases identical to TRBD1. Trimming removed 4 bases from V and 0 bases from J; junction bases left unmatched: 6. There are 16 residues in the CDR3. CDR1 and CDR2 from the germline V gene are MGHRA and YSYEKL. DNA for the CDR3: TGCGCCAGCAGCCGTGGCCAGGGGGATAGCAATCAGCCCCAGCATTTT. Residues: CASSRGQGDSNQPQHF.

V gene TRBV11-2 combines with J gene TRBJ2-7; D uncertain. Trimming took 1 base from V and 1 from J, leaving 11 bases between them. Looked up from germline, CDR1 is SGHAT and CDR2 is FQNNGV. The CDR3 runs to 15 residues. This CDR3 reads CASSLASLGSYEQYF. The CDR3 coding sequence is TGTGCCAGCAGCTTAGCGTCTCTTGGGTCCTACGAGCAGTACTTC.